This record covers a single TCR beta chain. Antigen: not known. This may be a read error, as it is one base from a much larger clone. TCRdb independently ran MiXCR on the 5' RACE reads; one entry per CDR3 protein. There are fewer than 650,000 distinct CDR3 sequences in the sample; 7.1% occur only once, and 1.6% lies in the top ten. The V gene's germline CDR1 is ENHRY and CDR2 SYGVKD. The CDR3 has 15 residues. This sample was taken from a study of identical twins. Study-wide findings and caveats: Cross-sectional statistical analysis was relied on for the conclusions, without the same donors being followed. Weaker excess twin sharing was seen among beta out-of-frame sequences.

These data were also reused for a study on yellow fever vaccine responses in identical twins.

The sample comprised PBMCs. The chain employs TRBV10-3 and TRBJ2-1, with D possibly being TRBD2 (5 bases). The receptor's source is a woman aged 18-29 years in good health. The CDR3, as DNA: TGTGCCGTCAGTCCGGACTTCATTTCCTACAATGAGCAGTTCTTC. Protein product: CAVSPDFISYNEQFF.